Described below is a single TCR beta chain sequence and its context. TCRdb's table, derived via immunoSEQ multiplex PCR, lists solely in-frame clones and lacks some. The profile shows some 70,000 clones, under 85% of them singletons. These data are taken from a study of radiotherapy plus CTLA-4 blockade in lung cancer. Across the study: With 31% of patients having disease control, objective responses were seen in approximately 17%.

Germline loops: CDR1 WNHNN, CDR2 SYGVQD (reference sequence). This CDR3 is 16 amino acids long. The J segment lost 2 bases and the V segment lost 6 bases, leaving 7 bases of the junction unmatched. The clonotype originates from a human donor with non-small cell lung cancer who had a partial response to radiotherapy plus ipilimumab. The sequencing here drew on peripheral blood, taken from a patient treated with radiotherapy plus ipilimumab. V is TRBV10-1 and J is TRBJ1-4, with 9 positions matching TRBD1. The CDR3 nucleotides read TGCGCCAGCAGCTCCGGGACAGGGTTCACTAATGAAAAACTGTTTTTT. This translates into CASSSGTGFTNEKLFF.